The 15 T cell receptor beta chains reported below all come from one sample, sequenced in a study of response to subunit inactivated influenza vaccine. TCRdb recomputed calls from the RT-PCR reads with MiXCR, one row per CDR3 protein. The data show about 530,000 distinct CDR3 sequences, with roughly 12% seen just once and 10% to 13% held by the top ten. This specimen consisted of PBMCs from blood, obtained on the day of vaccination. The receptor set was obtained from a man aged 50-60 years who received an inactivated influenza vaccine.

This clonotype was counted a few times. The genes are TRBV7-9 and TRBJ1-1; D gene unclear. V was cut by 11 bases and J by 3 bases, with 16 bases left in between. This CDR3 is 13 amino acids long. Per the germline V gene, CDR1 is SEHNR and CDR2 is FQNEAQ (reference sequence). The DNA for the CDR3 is TGTGCCGGCGCCCGAGGTCTGGACACTGAAGCTTTCTTT. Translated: CAGARGLDTEAFF.

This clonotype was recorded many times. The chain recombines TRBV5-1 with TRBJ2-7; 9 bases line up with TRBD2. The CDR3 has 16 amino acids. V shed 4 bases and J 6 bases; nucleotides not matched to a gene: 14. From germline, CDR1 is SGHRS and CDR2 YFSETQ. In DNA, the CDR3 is TGCGCCAGCAGCCCCGGTTGGCTAGCGGGGCCCCTCGAGCAGTACTTC. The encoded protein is CASSPGWLAGPLEQYF.

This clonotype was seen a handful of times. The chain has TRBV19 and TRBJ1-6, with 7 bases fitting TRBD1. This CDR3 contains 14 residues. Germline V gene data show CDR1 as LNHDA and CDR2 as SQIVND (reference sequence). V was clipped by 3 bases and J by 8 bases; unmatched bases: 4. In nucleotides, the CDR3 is TGTGCCAGTAGTATCGACAGGGATCATTCACCCCTCCACTTT. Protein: CASSIDRDHSPLHF.

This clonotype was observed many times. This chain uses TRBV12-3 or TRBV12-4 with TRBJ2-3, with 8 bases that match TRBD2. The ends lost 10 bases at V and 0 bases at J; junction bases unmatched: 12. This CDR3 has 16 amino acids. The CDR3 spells CAISRAQRGSTDTQYF. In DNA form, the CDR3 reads TGTGCCATTTCGCGTGCACAGCGGGGGAGCACAGATACGCAGTATTTT.

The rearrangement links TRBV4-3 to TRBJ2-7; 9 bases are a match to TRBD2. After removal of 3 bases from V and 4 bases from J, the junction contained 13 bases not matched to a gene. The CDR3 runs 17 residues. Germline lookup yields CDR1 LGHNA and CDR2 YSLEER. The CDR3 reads CASSHLTSGEAVYEQYF. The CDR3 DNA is TGCGCCAGCAGCCACTTGACTAGCGGAGAAGCAGTGTACGAGCAGTACTTC.

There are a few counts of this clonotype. The chain's CDR3 is CASSLSGGPNQPQHF. The CDR3 nucleotides read TGTGCCAGCAGTTTAAGTGGCGGCCCCAATCAGCCCCAGCATTTT. The V gene is TRBV28, the J gene TRBJ1-5; D gene ambiguous. Germline V CDR1 and CDR2: MDHEN, SYDVKM. The CDR3 spans 15 residues. Trimming left V 2 bases short and J 3 bases short, with 11 bases between.

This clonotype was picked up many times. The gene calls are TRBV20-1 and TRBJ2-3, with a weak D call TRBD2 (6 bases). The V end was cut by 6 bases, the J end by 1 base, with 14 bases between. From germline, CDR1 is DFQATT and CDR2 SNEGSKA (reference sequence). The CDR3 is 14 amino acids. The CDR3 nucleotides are TGCAGTGCGGAACGGGGGACGGGCACAGATACGCAGTATTTT. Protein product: CSAERGTGTDTQYF.

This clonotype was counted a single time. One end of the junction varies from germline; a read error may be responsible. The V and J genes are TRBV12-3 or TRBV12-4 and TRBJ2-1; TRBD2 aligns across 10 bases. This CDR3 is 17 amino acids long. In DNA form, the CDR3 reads TGTGCCAGCAGTTTTAGTTTATGGACTAGCGGCAACAATGAGCAGCTCTTC. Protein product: CASSFSLWTSGNNEQLF.

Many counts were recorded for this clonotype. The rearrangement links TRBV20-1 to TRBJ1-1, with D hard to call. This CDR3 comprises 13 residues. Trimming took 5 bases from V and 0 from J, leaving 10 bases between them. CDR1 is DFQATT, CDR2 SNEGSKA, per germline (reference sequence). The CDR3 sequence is CSAQGIMNTEAFF. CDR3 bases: TGCAGTGCTCAAGGAATCATGAACACTGAAGCTTTCTTT.

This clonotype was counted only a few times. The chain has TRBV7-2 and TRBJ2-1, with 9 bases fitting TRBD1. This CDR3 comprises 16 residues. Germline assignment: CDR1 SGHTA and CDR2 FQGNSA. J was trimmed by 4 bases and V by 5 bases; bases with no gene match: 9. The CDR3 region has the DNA TGTGCCAGCAGCCCCGGGGGGACAGGGCCATACAATGAGCAGTTCTTC. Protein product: CASSPGGTGPYNEQFF.

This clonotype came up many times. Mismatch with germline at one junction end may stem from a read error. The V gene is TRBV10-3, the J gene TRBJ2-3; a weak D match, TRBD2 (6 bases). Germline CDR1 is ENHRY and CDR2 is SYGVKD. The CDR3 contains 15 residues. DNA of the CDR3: TGTGCCATCACTGAGCGGGCAGGGCGCACAGATACGCAGTATTTT. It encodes CAITERAGRTDTQYF.

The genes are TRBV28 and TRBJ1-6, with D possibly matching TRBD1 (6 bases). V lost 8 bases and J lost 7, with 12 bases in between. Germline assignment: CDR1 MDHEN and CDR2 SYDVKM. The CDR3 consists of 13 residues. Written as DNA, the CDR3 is TGTGCCAGCTTCCAACAGGGAAATTCACCCCTCCACTTT. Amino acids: CASFQQGNSPLHF.

DNA of the CDR3: TGCAGTGCTAGACCCGGGACAGGGGGCCGCAATCAGCCCCAGCATTTT. Its translation is CSARPGTGGRNQPQHF. V gene TRBV20-1 combines with J gene TRBJ1-5; 12 bases line up with TRBD1. Unmatched junction bases numbered 4, after V lost 2 bases and J lost 2 bases. The CDR3 sequence is 16 residues long. Germline V gives CDR1 DFQATT, CDR2 SNEGSKA (reference sequence).

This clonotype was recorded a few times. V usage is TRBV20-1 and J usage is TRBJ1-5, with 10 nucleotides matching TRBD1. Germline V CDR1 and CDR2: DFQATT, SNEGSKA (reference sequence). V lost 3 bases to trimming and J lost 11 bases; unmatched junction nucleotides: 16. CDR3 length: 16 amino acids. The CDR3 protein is CSARGIPGQGSGSQHF. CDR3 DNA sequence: TGCAGTGCTAGGGGTATACCGGGACAGGGGTCAGGGTCCCAGCATTTT.

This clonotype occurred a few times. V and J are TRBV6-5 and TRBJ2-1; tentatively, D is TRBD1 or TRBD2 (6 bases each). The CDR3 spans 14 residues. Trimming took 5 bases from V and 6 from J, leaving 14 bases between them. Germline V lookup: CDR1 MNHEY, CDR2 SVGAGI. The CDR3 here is CASSNLGGSNEQFF. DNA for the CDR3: TGTGCCAGCAGTAACCTGGGGGGCTCCAATGAGCAGTTCTTC.